The clone carrying this T cell receptor (beta chain) was seen at least ten times. Its antigen is not identified. The data derive from a study of T cells in Graves' hyperthyroidism and ophthalmopathy. Study as a whole: Once the initial diagnosis was made, peripheral blood was obtained before any treatment. Study observations and caveats: Most thyroid clonotypes expanded above 0.001 appeared in blood too. The model anticipated ophthalmopathy a median about six months pre-onset.

Amplification of TCR beta CDR3 regions used RNA as the template. Primed by the HTBI set, a first-round RT-PCR was run on the TCR CDR3. TCRdb independently ran MiXCR on the multiplex PCR reads; one entry per CDR3 protein. The sample comprises roughly 570,000 distinct CDR3 sequences, 15% to 19% of which are singletons, and approximately 7% rests with the top ten. Clinical symptoms, serum thyroxine, TRAb, thyroid ultrasound and orbital computed tomography informed diagnoses. This receptor was identified in a woman aged 25 to 39 with Graves' hyperthyroidism. The source material was blood.

The CDR3: CSAPRTSDYNEQFF. CDR3 nucleotide sequence: TGCAGTGCTCCGCGGACTAGCGACTACAATGAGCAGTTCTTC. This chain joins TRBV20-1 and TRBJ2-1; 9 bases align to TRBD2. The CDR3 extends over 14 amino acids. Germline lookup yields CDR1 DFQATT and CDR2 SNEGSKA (reference sequence). V shed 5 bases and J 3 bases; nucleotides not matched to a gene: 5.